This T cell receptor (beta chain) was retrieved from a study of cytomegalovirus exposure and HLA in healthy donors (dated by TCRdb to about 2017). About the study as a whole: In an earlier analysis of several hundred of the donors, 276 Gb of sequence data and about 110 million unique TCR beta sequences from 180 million or so T cells were reported. Besides the first cohort of approximately 710 subjects, a separate validation cohort made up of over 100 different subjects was used. About 300 gigabases of sequencing data and around 85 million unique TCR sequences made up an early release that covered over 550 HLA-typed donors. Five DR-DQ haplotypes were treated as single units for association and clustering because of strong linkage in the cohort. Rather than drawing on any new phenotypic data, the later analysis identified candidate immune exposures from TCR beta sequences and the way those sequences occurred across donors. Among several hundred genotyped donors of the cohort, an average of about 220,000 unique TCR beta nucleotide sequences was sequenced per donor, of which 15% to 20% were non-productive. To decide whether each TCR beta V gene segment behaved as functional or pseudogenic, an earlier analysis of nearly 600 of the donors relied on high-throughput TCR beta sequencing. Donor age, sex, ethnicity and CMV serostatus were compiled alongside the repertoire data. Every repertoire in the discovery cohort had been generated on one and the same sequencing platform. A later analysis re-examined previously published TCR beta repertoires from more than 650 donors and added high-resolution HLA genotyping to investigate patterns of TCR occurrence. The study aimed to test whether cataloging public T cell receptors could reveal signatures of past pathogen exposure. Typing coverage varied by locus: 629-630 donors for A, B, C, DRB1 and DQB1; approximately 560 for DQA1; more than 600 for DPA1; approximately 490 for DPB1. Class I and class II HLA loci were covered by the typing at four-digit resolution. Of the 398 genotyped donors, 65% to 90% fell in the genetic ancestry cluster associated with self-reported Caucasian donors. To predict cytomegalovirus infection status, the study combined high-throughput TCR immunosequencing, statistical association of individual TCRs with disease status, and machine learning. A later genetic analysis took genome-wide SNP genotypes for about 65% of the roughly 670 donors and used that subset as a discovery cohort. The T cell repertoires of around 730 subjects were profiled by immunosequencing and related to cytomegalovirus serostatus. The research as a whole found: Most CMV-associated TCR beta chains appeared to be HLA-restricted in a later analysis, and the HLA associations seemed to be driven largely by CMV exposure. Compared with equally common non-associated chains, HLA-associated TCR beta chains in a later analysis were more clonally expanded and had lower generation probabilities. In an earlier analysis of under 600 of the donors, most TCR beta V segments were observed in productive rearrangements about 87% or about 30% of the time, broadly matching IMGT annotations. Correlated functional status among segregating V segments might be attributable to linkage disequilibrium, but an unknown experimental factor could not be ruled out. V-gene and J-gene trimming of TCR beta chains was associated with a missense DCLRE1C variant in a later genetic analysis, and the association was replicated in an independent cohort. Because counts were too low, about 18 rarely observed V segments, including chromosome 9 orphons, were left out of the earlier analysis of several hundred of the donors. For the cohort, immune exposure information was limited to CMV serostatus. In both the original and validation cohorts, the classifier was reported to diagnose cytomegalovirus status with high specificity and sensitivity. Only TCR beta chains were sequenced in this cohort, and the absence of alpha or paired-chain data limited detectable features. The study listed 150 to 200 TCR beta chains as associated with cytomegalovirus. Several of the top co-occurrence clusters appeared to be linked to parvovirus B19, influenza, CMV and Epstein-Barr virus, according to a later analysis. Presence/absence analyses assumed roughly uniform sequencing depth across donors, an assumption that may not hold. Some IMGT-functional V segments, including TRBV6-2 and TRBV6-3, could not be told apart with the 87-base-pair reads, so those segments were excluded. When HLA alleles, especially DR and DQ, strongly co-occurred, attributing TCR associations to individual alleles was difficult. A group of highly shared sequence variants was considered likely to be a technical artifact of the sequencing pipeline. In a later genetic analysis, fewer N-insertions in productive TCRs were reported among donors in an Asian-associated ancestry cluster than the roughly 700-donor mean. HLA typing was unavailable for some donors at each locus, so association tests used only the typed subset. The authors suggested that the approach could potentially be generalized to other disease states and immunological phenotypes. A later analysis associated 16,951 TCR beta sequences with specific HLA alleles at a false discovery rate of 0.05. According to a later analysis, TCR association rates differed among HLA loci, with DRB1 alleles showing the most associated TCRs and HLA-C alleles showing the fewest. A few of the identified cytomegalovirus-associated TCR beta chains were confirmed in vitro to be specific for cytomegalovirus antigens. A further reported finding was that TCR beta sequences accurately predicted the HLA-A and HLA-B alleles for most subjects in the first cohort. Across donors, most TCR sequences were observed very rarely, whereas some public TCRs were present in many individuals.

CDR1 and CDR2, per the germline V gene, are MNHEY and SVGAGI. Reading from cysteine to phenylalanine, the CDR3 counts 14 amino acids. Just the 42-base CDR3 DNA is kept, in frame starting at base 1. V sheds 0 bases and J sheds 4 bases, leaving 10 bases between their ends. A note on this clone: It lacks a known antigen. No quality values exist for individual bases; no much larger clone is one base distant.

The cohort consisted of hundreds of healthy bone marrow donors. Cohort members were all nominally healthy when sampled, although unrecorded immune exposures were likely present. The donor tested CMV seropositive and was one of the 289 seropositive cohort members. Each donor provided a peripheral blood sample, and peripheral blood mononuclear cells were used for TCR beta sequencing. Genomic DNA was extracted from the blood cell samples with the Qiagen DNeasy Blood Extraction Kit. Library preparation employed the immunoSEQ multiplex PCR assay. The multiplex PCR relied on a mix of 60 forward primers for TCR Vbeta segments and 13 reverse primers for TCR Jbeta segments. A multiplex PCR assay on genomic DNA amplified the CDR3 region of rearranged TCR beta genes. The amplified TCR beta libraries were sequenced on the Illumina HiSeq System as 87-base-pair reads. Per the original workflow: In a later analysis, tens of millions of unique TCR beta chains were counted across the approximately 620 repertoires, and approximately 11 million of these chains were shared by at least two donors. Raw reads were error-corrected and collapsed into unique sequences by a nearest-neighbor algorithm in which closely related sequences were merged to remove PCR and sequencing errors. To assign V, D and J gene segments, CDR3 sequences were aligned to IMGT reference sequences. For a sequence to be retained, a match of at least six nucleotides was required to both a V gene segment and a J gene segment. A rearrangement was called productive if the CDR3 had no stop codons and remained in frame with V and J, and every other rearrangement was called non-productive. CDR3 was defined by IMGT convention, running from the second conserved V-encoded cysteine to the conserved J-encoded phenylalanine. The earlier analysis of 587 of the donors excluded sequences that lacked an unambiguous match to a single V gene segment. An earlier analysis of just under 600 of the donors called V segments functional above 56.7% productive rearrangements and segregating when the between-donor standard deviation exceeded 5%. A statistical classification framework was developed to diagnose cytomegalovirus status using the catalog of TCR beta chain sequences. A later analysis assigned V and J genes by comparing TCR nucleotide sequences with IMGT/GENE-DB human TR gene sequences. A later analysis assigned CDR3 sequences and most-parsimonious VDJ recombination scenarios with the TCRdist pipeline. In a later analysis, each TCR beta chain was defined by its CDR3 amino acid sequence together with its V-gene family, and reads without a unique V-gene family were excluded. To address suspected cross-contamination and a sequencing artifact, a later analysis removed several hundred highly shared, low-generation-probability nucleotide sequences. A later analysis calculated a clonal expansion index for each public chain from normalized within-repertoire ranks of inferred template counts. In a later analysis, generation probabilities were computed with a VDJ recombination model fitted to out-of-frame rearrangements, and the resulting probabilities were checked against IGoR. In a later analysis, hypergeometric tests were used to score TCR-TCR, TCR-HLA and TCR-CMV co-occurrence, with a repertoire-size bias correction applied to TCR pairs. To estimate false discovery rates, a later analysis permuted the HLA or CMV assignments 20 times. In a later analysis, co-occurring TCRs were grouped with DBSCAN, and TCRdist sequence similarity was added when clustering was performed within HLA-allele-positive subsets. Co-occurrence clustering excluded repertoires with fewer than 30,000 or more than 120,000 public chains, plus five with anomalous nucleotide sharing. The table comes from immuneACCESS by way of TCRdb, which keeps in-frame sequences with V and J called. Part of the clones is missing from these tables; in studies checked, under half for an unresolved V gene and the rest for unknown reasons. D and trimming come from the DNA, and the V and J calls and clone size come from that table. The table for this sample lists 95,000 to 150,000 clones; around three quarters of them were counted only once. The ten largest clones capture under 15% of the sample.

The chain is encoded by TRBV6-5 joined to TRBJ2-7, and possibly TRBD1, on 5 matching bases. The source is a woman aged 55 to 70 in good health and CMV-seropositive. Sequencing was done on a sample of PBMCs. The DNA sequence is given as TGTGCCAGCAGTTACTCTCCAGGGAAGTACGAGCAGTACTTC. Translation gives CASSYSPGKYEQYF.